Presented here are 27 T cell receptor beta chains from one specimen sequenced in a study of Graves' ophthalmopathy and Graves' hyperthyroidism. RNA transcripts were the source from which TCR beta CDR3 regions were amplified. First-round RT-PCR employed HTBI primers, with a second-round multiplex PCR after it. MiXCR was run by TCRdb on the multiplex PCR reads, yielding one entry per CDR3 protein. The repertoire holds over 650,000 distinct CDR3 sequences, with about two fifths as singletons. Sequencing was carried out using peripheral blood. All receptors come from an adult man with Graves' ophthalmopathy.

The table lists this clonotype with many counts. The chain is built from TRBV10-3 and TRBJ1-5; no firm D call. Germline values: CDR1 ENHRY, CDR2 SYGVKD. This CDR3 region has 15 residues. V was shortened by 0 bases and J by 3 bases, with 9 bases between the two germline ends. The CDR3, as DNA: TGTGCCATCAGTGAGTCGACGGGCCTCAATCAGCCCCAGCATTTT. This encodes CAISESTGLNQPQHF.

The sample holds a few counts of this clonotype. The chain uses TRBV10-3 and TRBJ2-7, with 13 bases matching TRBD2. Germline CDR1 and CDR2: ENHRY and SYGVKD. V dropped 10 bases and J dropped 3; count of bases not matched to a gene: 6. The CDR3 is made up of 14 amino acids. The CDR3 sequence: CASKTSGGIYEQYF. The CDR3 DNA follows: TGTGCCAGCAAGACTAGCGGGGGGATCTACGAGCAGTACTTC.

As to this clonotype: The junction departs from the called germline gene at one end, perhaps through a read error. The CDR3 protein is CASSQGVPVPTSEKLFF. DNA of the CDR3: TGCGCCAGCAGCCAAGGAGTACCGGTTCCAACTAGTGAAAAACTGTTTTTT. This chain joins TRBV4-3 and TRBJ1-4; D uncertain. The CDR3 is made up of 17 amino acids. Germline V gene sequence: CDR1 LGHNA, CDR2 YSLEER.

The V gene is TRBV7-8, the J gene TRBJ1-6; 8 bases are a match to TRBD1. Germline values: CDR1 SGHVS, CDR2 FQNEAQ. The CDR3 runs to 13 residues. J lost 5 bases, V lost 11 bases, and 5 bases had no gene match. This CDR3 is CASQGADNSPLHF. CDR3 in DNA: TGTGCCTCCCAGGGGGCGGATAATTCACCCCTCCACTTT.

The chain recombines TRBV7-3 with TRBJ2-7; TRBD2 agrees at 7 bases. Germline V gene lookup returns CDR1 SGHTA and CDR2 FQGTGA. The CDR3 covers 19 residues. Losses at the gene ends were 2 bases for V and 0 bases for J; bases not matched to a gene: 16. This chain's CDR3 is CASSLDRAASGRTSYEQYF. Written as DNA, the CDR3 is TGTGCCAGCAGCTTAGACCGAGCGGCTTCCGGGAGGACCTCCTACGAGCAGTACTTC.

The sample holds many counts of this clonotype. The chain joins TRBV7-2 to TRBJ1-6; 7 nucleotides align to TRBD1. CDR3 length: 14 amino acids. V shed 2 bases and J 10 bases; nucleotides not matched to a gene: 5. Germline assignment: CDR1 SGHTA and CDR2 FQGNSA. The CDR3 DNA sequence: TGTGCCAGCAGCTTAAGCAGGGGGGAATCACCCCTCCACTTT. Translated: CASSLSRGESPLHF.

This clonotype was counted between two and nine times. V usage is TRBV19 and J usage is TRBJ2-2; weak D call: TRBD1 (5 bases). This CDR3 has 12 amino acids. Germline CDR1 and CDR2: LNHDA and SQIVND (reference sequence). Trimming left V 1 base short and J 8 bases short, with 5 bases between. The CDR3 nucleotides are TGTGCCAGTAGTATAGCAGGGGGGGAGCTGTTTTTT. It specifies CASSIAGGELFF.

This sequence joins TRBV29-1 and TRBJ1-5; D call uncertain. V lost 8 bases and J 3 bases, leaving 14 bases between the germline ends. Germline-derived CDR1 and CDR2 are SQVTM and ANQGSEA. The CDR3 is 13 amino acids. This chain's CDR3 is CSLDYGFNQPQHF. CDR3 in DNA: TGCAGCTTAGACTACGGGTTCAATCAGCCCCAGCATTTT.

A note on this clonotype: A much larger clone lies one base from this, so it may be a read error. The V and J genes are TRBV25-1 and TRBJ2-7; no reliable D call. This CDR3 has 11 residues. Germline lookup yields CDR1 MGHDK and CDR2 SYGVNS. CDR3 in DNA: TGTGCCGGCAGTGTTTTATACGAGCAGTACTTC. Translation: CAGSVLYEQYF.

The chain carries TRBV15 and TRBJ2-7; 11 bases align to TRBD1. This CDR3 is built from 15 residues. The J segment lost 3 bases and the V segment lost 3 bases, leaving 4 bases of the junction unmatched. Germline CDR1 is LNHNV and CDR2 is YYDKDF (reference sequence). This CDR3 reads CATSRDRGLLYEQYF. CDR3 nucleotide sequence: TGTGCCACCAGCAGGGACAGGGGGCTTCTCTACGAGCAGTACTTC.

This clonotype was observed a few times. CDR3 sequence: CANTGLGTDTQYF. The CDR3 DNA reads as TGTGCCAATACAGGGCTAGGCACAGATACGCAGTATTTT. V is TRBV19 and J is TRBJ2-3, with D perhaps matching TRBD1 (6 bases). Trimming removed 10 bases at V and 1 base at J, with 12 bases between. Germline CDR1 LNHDA, CDR2 SQIVND (reference sequence). This CDR3 comprises 13 residues.

V usage is TRBV30 and J usage is TRBJ1-6; tentative D call: TRBD1 (5 bases). This CDR3 has 14 amino acids. CDR1 is GTSNPN, CDR2 SVGIG, per germline (reference sequence). V shed 0 bases and J shed 6 bases, with 9 bases lying between them. The CDR3 reads CAWSVLQGNSPLHF. Written as DNA, the CDR3 is TGTGCCTGGAGTGTACTGCAGGGTAATTCACCCCTCCACTTT.

This clonotype was observed many times. This chain links TRBV20-1 with TRBJ2-2; D is undetermined. CDR3 length: 12 residues. The V and J ends lost 2 bases and 5 bases respectively, with 6 bases between them. CDR1 DFQATT and CDR2 SNEGSKA come from the germline V gene (reference sequence). This CDR3 reads CSARPTTGELFF. CDR3 DNA: TGCAGTGCTAGACCGACAACCGGGGAGCTGTTTTTT.

This clonotype has ten or more counts. The gene calls are TRBV15 and TRBJ2-5; TRBD2 matches at 8 bases. This CDR3 spans 15 amino acids. J gave up 8 bases and V 1 base, and 9 bases lay outside the gene matches. Per the germline V gene, CDR1 is LNHNV and CDR2 is YYDKDF (reference sequence). CDR3: CATSRALAAGDTQYF. CDR3 nucleotides: TGTGCCACCAGCAGAGCCTTGGCAGCGGGGGATACCCAGTACTTC.

This clonotype was detected only a few times. The rearrangement links TRBV2 to TRBJ2-7; a possible D gene is TRBD1 (6 bases). The better agreement between TRBJ2-1 and the DNA end casts doubt on the J call. This CDR3 contains 14 residues. Per germline, CDR1 SNHLY and CDR2 FYNNEI. The DNA for the CDR3 is TGTGCCAGCAGTGACTTGCAGGGGATTGGCGAGCAGTTCTTC. Translating gives CASSDLQGIGEQFF.

This clonotype was recorded many times. This chain uses TRBV12-3 or TRBV12-4 with TRBJ1-5; 7 bases align to TRBD1. J gave up 1 base and V 6 bases, and 12 bases lay outside the gene matches. The CDR3 is 17 residues long. CDR3 region: CASSILDRVMSNQPQHF. For the CDR3, the DNA is TGTGCCAGCAGCATCCTTGACAGGGTTATGAGCAATCAGCCCCAGCATTTT.

This clonotype was seen more than once but under ten times. The chain joins TRBV4-1 to TRBJ2-5; D is uncertain. V gave up 2 bases and J gave up 2 bases, with 6 bases separating them. The CDR3 spans 13 residues. The germline gives CDR1 MGHRA, CDR2 YSYEKL. The CDR3 is CASSQRAQETQYF. The CDR3 DNA sequence: TGCGCCAGCAGCCAAAGAGCGCAAGAGACCCAGTACTTC.

In this sample, this clonotype turned up many times. The chain carries TRBV2 and TRBJ1-6; D ambiguous. Trimming pared 3 bases from V and 0 bases from J, leaving 9 bases between. CDR1 and CDR2 (germline): SNHLY, FYNNEI. This CDR3 comprises 16 residues. CDR3 bases: TGTGCCAGCAGTGATGACCGCAGCTCCTATAATTCACCCCTCCACTTT. It yields the protein CASSDDRSSYNSPLHF.

As for this clonotype: Possible read error: a much larger clone is one base away. The rearrangement uses TRBV24-1 and TRBJ2-2, with D hard to call. The CDR3 has 13 amino acids. Germline CDR1 reads KGHDR; CDR2 reads SFDVKD. CDR3 bases: TGTGCCGCCAGTGATAGGACGGCCGGGGAGCTGTTTTTT. Translation gives CAASDRTAGELFF.

This chain uses TRBV6-5 with TRBJ1-4, with 8 nucleotides matching TRBD1. V was clipped by 6 bases and J by 6 bases; unmatched bases: 6. From germline, CDR1 is MNHEY and CDR2 SVGAGI. This CDR3 has 14 amino acids. The chain's CDR3 is CASRAPQGDEKLFF. The DNA for the CDR3 is TGTGCCAGCAGAGCCCCACAGGGGGATGAAAAACTGTTTTTT.

At least ten counts were recorded for this clonotype. The chain has TRBV6-5 and TRBJ1-6, with D unresolved. This CDR3 has 12 amino acids. Trimming pared 5 bases from V and 11 bases from J, leaving 10 bases between. Germline V lookup: CDR1 MNHEY, CDR2 SVGAGI. CDR3 amino acids: CASSVEGPPLHF. The CDR3 region has the DNA TGTGCCAGCAGTGTGGAGGGCCCACCCCTCCACTTT.

This clonotype was counted ten times or more. The chain joins TRBV5-1 to TRBJ2-5; D might be TRBD2 (5 bases). Germline CDR1 reads SGHRS; CDR2 reads YFSETQ. V lost 4 bases and J 3 bases, leaving 10 bases between the germline ends. CDR3 length: 13 amino acids. In nucleotides, the CDR3 is TGCGCCAGCAGCGAGGGTATAGAAGAGACCCAGTACTTC. Protein product: CASSEGIEETQYF.

The V and J genes are TRBV2 and TRBJ1-2, with 8 bases aligning to TRBD1. The germline gives CDR1 SNHLY, CDR2 FYNNEI. Trimming removed 7 bases from V and 4 bases from J; junction bases left unmatched: 2. The CDR3 length is 12 residues. The CDR3 sequence: CASNGQGYGYTF. CDR3 DNA: TGTGCCAGCAATGGACAGGGCTATGGCTACACCTTC.

J is TRBJ1-1 and V is TRBV20-1; TRBD1 matches 8 bases. J gave up 6 bases and V 0 bases, and 9 bases lay outside the gene matches. The CDR3 runs 15 residues. The germline V gene encodes CDR1 DFQATT and CDR2 SNEGSKA (reference sequence). This chain's CDR3 is CSARDGGRGHSEAFF. The CDR3 region has the DNA TGCAGTGCTAGAGATGGGGGCAGGGGGCACTCTGAAGCTTTCTTT.

With respect to this clonotype: This is likely a read error, given that the CDR3 carries no conserved phenylalanine or tryptophan at its end. The chain links TRBV29-1 to TRBJ2-7; 10 bases map to TRBD2. This CDR3 is 13 amino acids long. Germline loops: CDR1 SQVTM, CDR2 ANQGSEA. CDR3 in DNA: TGCCGCGTTGAAAGCGGGGGGGCCTACGAGCAGTACCTC. Translating gives CRVESGGAYEQYL.

V usage is TRBV9 and J usage is TRBJ2-7; 8 bases are a match to TRBD2. Losses at the gene ends were 7 bases for V and 4 bases for J; bases not matched to a gene: 10. Germline loops: CDR1 SGDLS, CDR2 YYNGEE. CDR3 size: 14 residues. The CDR3 spells CASSSGGATYEQYF. The CDR3 DNA is TGTGCCAGCTCCTCGGGGGGGGCGACATACGAGCAGTACTTC.

This clonotype was recorded a few times. CDR3 amino acids: CATTPLGINQPQHF. The CDR3, as DNA: TGTGCCACGACTCCCTTGGGCATTAATCAGCCCCAGCATTTT. The rearrangement uses TRBV19 and TRBJ1-5; no clear D. Germline V gene data show CDR1 as LNHDA and CDR2 as SQIVND (reference sequence). The CDR3 is 14 amino acids. The V end lost 10 bases, the J end lost 4 bases, and 17 bases lay between the germline ends. Variable domain in full (rest from reference TRBV19 and TRBJ1-5): DGGITQSPKYLFRKEGQNVTLSCEQNLNHDAMYWYRQDPGQGLRLIYYSQIVNDFQKGDIAEGYSVSREKKESFPLTVTSAQKNPTAFYLCATTPLGINQPQHFGDGTRLSIL.